The 17 T cell receptor beta chains below come from one sample, sequenced in a study of CD8 T cells in Susac syndrome. With random hexamers, reverse transcription was performed on roughly 0.5 to 1 ug of RNA. One entry per CDR3 protein, called by TCRdb with MiXCR from the immunoSEQ multiplex PCR reads. The sample has about 150,000 distinct CDR3 sequences, approximately 96% seen once. The sequencing input was CD4+ T cells from PBMCs. These TCRs come from a human donor with Susac syndrome.

The chain couples TRBV5-6 to TRBJ2-3; D is unresolved. CDR3 size: 17 residues. V was pared by 4 bases and J by 0 bases, with 18 bases between. Germline assignment: CDR1 SGHDT and CDR2 YYEEEE. The chain's CDR3 is CASSPRQTGLSTDTQYF. The CDR3 nucleotides read TGTGCCAGCAGCCCCAGGCAGACGGGCTTAAGCACAGATACGCAGTATTTT. Looking up the rest from reference TRBV5-6 and TRBJ2-3 gives the full variable domain: DAGVTQSPTHLIKTRGQQVTLRCSPKSGHDTVSWYQQALGQGPQFIFQYYEEEERQRGNFPDRFSGHQFPNYSSELNVNALLLGDSALYLCASSPRQTGLSTDTQYFGPGTRLTVL.

The chain employs TRBV12-3 or TRBV12-4 and TRBJ1-4; 7 bases map to TRBD1. The CDR3 sequence is 15 residues long. J lost 9 bases, V lost 5 bases, and 12 bases had no gene match. The DNA for the CDR3 is TGTGCCAGCAGTACATCCGGGACAGTTACAAAAAAACTGTTTTTT. It is translated as CASSTSGTVTKKLFF.

The chain links TRBV6-2 or TRBV6-3 to TRBJ2-7; D is perhaps TRBD1 (6 bases). CDR1 is MNHEY and CDR2 is SVGEGT in the germline V gene. Trimming left V 7 bases short and J 3 bases short, with 19 bases between. The length of the CDR3 is 15 residues. CDR3 amino acids: CASTPDRDTSYEQYF. The CDR3 DNA follows: TGTGCCAGCACCCCAGACCGGGACACGAGCTACGAGCAGTACTTC.

The chain joins TRBV20-1 to TRBJ2-1; 7 bases align to TRBD2. In germline, CDR1 is DFQATT, CDR2 SNEGSKA (reference sequence). This CDR3 has 15 amino acids. V trimming: 2 bases; J trimming: 9 bases; junction bases outside the gene matches: 13. CDR3 loop: CSARPRDYGPIEQFF. CDR3 nucleotides: TGCAGTGCTAGACCCCGGGACTACGGCCCAATTGAGCAGTTCTTC.

This chain uses TRBV3-1 with TRBJ2-7; TRBD2 is a possible D gene (5 bases). V was clipped by 3 bases and J by 7 bases, with 13 bases between them. Per germline, CDR1 LGHDT and CDR2 YNNKEL (reference sequence). This CDR3 has 13 residues. The CDR3 DNA reads as TGTGCCAGCAGCCACTTGGACTCCCCAGAGCAGTACTTC. This translates into CASSHLDSPEQYF.

The V and J genes are TRBV20-1 and TRBJ2-5; TRBD1 matches at 10 bases. The CDR3 spans 14 residues. The germline V gene encodes CDR1 DFQATT and CDR2 SNEGSKA (reference sequence). V dropped 3 bases and J dropped 4; count of bases not matched to a gene: 5. For the CDR3, the DNA is TGCAGTGCTAGCTGGACAGGGGGATCAGAGACCCAGTACTTC. Protein sequence: CSASWTGGSETQYF.

The genes are TRBV20-1 and TRBJ2-2, with unresolved D. Germline CDR1 DFQATT, CDR2 SNEGSKA (reference sequence). V shed 4 bases and J shed 2 bases, with 8 bases lying between them. This CDR3 is built from 13 residues. Written as DNA, the CDR3 is TGCAGTGCTAATAGAATTAACACCGGGGAGCTGTTTTTT. Amino acids: CSANRINTGELFF.

The rearrangement uses TRBV25-1 and TRBJ2-7; D perhaps matches TRBD1 (5 bases). V gave up 3 bases and J gave up 6 bases, with 12 bases separating them. This CDR3 is 13 amino acids long. Germline V CDR1 and CDR2: MGHDK, SYGVNS. CDR3 bases: TGTGCCAGCAGTGAGATGCAGGGTCGCGAGCAGTACTTC. Translated: CASSEMQGREQYF.

V is TRBV25-1 and J is TRBJ2-7; 12 positions match TRBD1. Germline V gene data show CDR1 as MGHDK and CDR2 as SYGVNS. The CDR3 is made up of 14 amino acids. V lost 2 bases to trimming and J lost 5 bases; unmatched junction nucleotides: 1. As DNA, the CDR3 is TGTGCCAGCAGTGAAAGGGACAGGGGGCACGAGCAGTACTTC. It yields the protein CASSERDRGHEQYF.

CDR3 nucleotide sequence: TGCAGTGCTAGAGATCGCAGGGGAGCGGAAAAACTGTTTTTT. Encoded protein: CSARDRRGAEKLFF. The chain combines TRBV20-1 with TRBJ1-4, with a possible D match to TRBD1 (6 bases). Between the trimmed V and J ends, which lost 0 bases and 8 bases, there was a span of 13 bases. Looked up from germline, CDR1 is DFQATT and CDR2 is SNEGSKA (reference sequence). CDR3 length equals 14 residues.

The V call is TRBV3-1, the J call TRBJ2-3, with D maybe TRBD1 (6 bases). The V end was cut by 5 bases, the J end by 11 bases, with 14 bases between. From germline, CDR1 is LGHDT and CDR2 YNNKEL (reference sequence). The CDR3 has 12 amino acids. The CDR3 is CASSKGGSKQYF. CDR3 nucleotides: TGTGCCAGCAGCAAAGGGGGAAGTAAGCAGTATTTT.

The chain couples TRBV12-3 or TRBV12-4 to TRBJ2-5; 8 bases are shared with TRBD2. J gave up 1 base and V 3 bases, and 4 bases lay outside the gene matches. CDR3 length: 15 amino acids. This CDR3 is CASSLLAGSQETQYF. The CDR3 DNA reads as TGTGCCAGCAGTTTGTTAGCGGGAAGCCAAGAGACCCAGTACTTC.

The CDR3 here is CALNTGLNSPLHF. CDR3 DNA sequence: TGTGCCCTAAATACAGGGCTTAATTCACCCCTCCACTTT. The chain has TRBV7-2 and TRBJ1-6, with TRBD1 as a possible D gene (6 bases). The CDR3 totals 13 residues. V lost 11 bases, J lost 6 bases, and 14 bases lay in between. The germline V gene encodes CDR1 SGHTA and CDR2 FQGNSA. The whole variable domain, filled in from reference TRBV7-2 and TRBJ1-6, reads GAGVSQSPSNKVTEKGKDVELRCDPISGHTALYWYRQSLGQGLEFLIYFQGNSAPDKSGLPSDRFSAERTGGSVSTLTIQRTQQEDSAVYLCALNTGLNSPLHFGNGTRLTVT.

The CDR3: CASSLTLNYGYTF. In nucleotides, the CDR3 is TGTGCCAGCAGCTTGACACTCAACTATGGCTACACCTTC. The chain couples TRBV5-4 to TRBJ1-2; D is unresolved. CDR3 size: 13 residues. CDR1 and CDR2 from the germline V gene are SGHNT and YYREEE (reference sequence). V lost 1 base and J 2 bases, leaving 6 bases between the germline ends.

The V gene is TRBV29-1, the J gene TRBJ1-2, with 7 bases matching TRBD1. J lost 5 bases, V lost 6 bases, and 6 bases had no gene match. The CDR3 extends over 12 amino acids. The germline V gene encodes CDR1 SQVTM and CDR2 ANQGSEA. The CDR3 sequence is CSVGDSPYGYTF. The CDR3 DNA reads as TGCAGCGTAGGGGACAGCCCGTATGGCTACACCTTC.

The chain recombines TRBV18 with TRBJ2-1; 7 nucleotides agree with TRBD1. The germline V gene has CDR1 KGHSH and CDR2 LQKENI. The CDR3 is 16 residues long. The ends lost 3 bases at V and 7 bases at J; junction bases unmatched: 12. The CDR3 bases are TGTGCCAGCTCACCGTTCCGGGACAGTTATACAAATGAGCAGTTCTTC. As protein: CASSPFRDSYTNEQFF.

V gene TRBV3-1 combines with J gene TRBJ2-5; no clear D. The V and J ends lost 1 base and 0 bases respectively, with 9 bases between them. In germline, CDR1 is LGHDT, CDR2 YNNKEL (reference sequence). This CDR3 has 15 residues. CDR3 protein: CASSQAPTYQETQYF. In nucleotides, the CDR3 is TGTGCCAGCAGCCAAGCGCCTACGTACCAAGAGACCCAGTACTTC.